Reported below is one T cell receptor beta chain. This receptor's antigen is unknown. Base quality data are lacking; no much larger clone is found one base away. Another Seattle source contributed samples from volunteer blood donors who had recovered from COVID-19. Whole blood was collected in K2EDTA tubes by collaborating institutions according to the institutions' own protocols. For TCRbeta analysis, collaborators shipped samples as frozen whole blood, isolated PBMCs, or DNA extracted from either of those sample types. Including the terminal cysteine and phenylalanine, the CDR3 comprises 16 residues. The CDR3 DNA has 48 bases and is translated from base 1. The germline V gene (reference sequence) specifies LGHDT as CDR1 and YNNKEL as CDR2. V loses 0 bases at its end and J loses 4 bases; junction bases beyond the gene matches: 2. TCRbeta CDR3 regions were amplified from genomic DNA by means of the immunoSEQ Assay, a bias-controlled multiplex PCR. The authors' pipeline ran thus. Within the assay, amplification of reference gene primers was used to estimate how many nucleated cells each sample contained. Sequence reads were collapsed and filtered to measure the absolute abundance of every unique TCRbeta CDR3 rearrangement. For each sample, productive Simpson clonality was calculated by taking the square root of Simpson's diversity index across productive rearrangements. Imported from immuneACCESS, the table was reduced by TCRdb to in-frame sequences with V and J called. These copies leave out some clones; in studies compared against another copy, an unresolved V gene accounts for under half, and the cause of the remainder is not known. That table gives V, J and clone size, and the DNA gave D and trimming. The sample yields approximately 240,000 clones; about 88% were counted once. The biggest ten clones account for 2% to 2.5% of the sample.

These data are taken from a study of blood T cell repertoires in COVID-19 (dated by TCRdb to 2018 to 2021). About the study as a whole: Samples from collaborators originated in the United States, Italy and Spain and spanned both the acute and convalescent phases of COVID-19. The prospective study material was composed of cDNA or gDNA derived from T cells, B-cell-depleted T cells, or PBMCs. The repertoires were made available in a free public database intended to serve as a resource for research on the immune response to SARS-CoV-2. Where HLA class I and class II types were available, the types were taken from metadata supplied by the sample provider, not from assay-based typing. A de-identified subject ID, COVID-19 status, age in years and sex were almost always included in the sample metadata. Deeply sampled blood TCRbeta repertoires from subjects exposed to, actively infected with, or recovered from COVID-19 were included in the dataset. Samples came from the ongoing ImmuneRACE study (first 160 participants) plus 1,254 subjects from 6 global collaborators.

The full study reports these points: Clinical and demographic metadata were provided uncurated, with the amount varying by source and participant.

The TCR sequence derives from a woman aged 40 to 55 who had recovered from COVID-19. The V and J genes are TRBV3-1 (or the pseudogene TRBV3-2) and TRBJ2-1; TRBD2 lines up with 11 middle nucleotides. What was sequenced was peripheral blood. The CDR3 in this case is CASSQERTSGYNEQFF. Here is the DNA: TGTGCCAGCAGCCAAGAACGGACTAGCGGGTACAATGAGCAGTTCTTC.